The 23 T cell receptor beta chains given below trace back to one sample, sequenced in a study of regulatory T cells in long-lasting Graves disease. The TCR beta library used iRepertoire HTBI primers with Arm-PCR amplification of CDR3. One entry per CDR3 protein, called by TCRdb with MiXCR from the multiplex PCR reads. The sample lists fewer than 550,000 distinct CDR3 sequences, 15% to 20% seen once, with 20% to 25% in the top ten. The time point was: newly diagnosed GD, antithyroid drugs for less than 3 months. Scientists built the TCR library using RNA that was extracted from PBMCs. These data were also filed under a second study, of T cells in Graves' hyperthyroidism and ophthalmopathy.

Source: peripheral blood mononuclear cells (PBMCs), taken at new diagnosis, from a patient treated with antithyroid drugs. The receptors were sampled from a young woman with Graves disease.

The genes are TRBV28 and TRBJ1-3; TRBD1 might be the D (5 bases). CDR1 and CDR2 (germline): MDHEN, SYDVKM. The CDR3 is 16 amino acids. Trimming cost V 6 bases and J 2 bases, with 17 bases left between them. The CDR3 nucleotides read TGTGCCAGCAGAAGGGTACGGTCAGGGACTGGAAACACCATATATTTT. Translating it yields CASRRVRSGTGNTIYF.

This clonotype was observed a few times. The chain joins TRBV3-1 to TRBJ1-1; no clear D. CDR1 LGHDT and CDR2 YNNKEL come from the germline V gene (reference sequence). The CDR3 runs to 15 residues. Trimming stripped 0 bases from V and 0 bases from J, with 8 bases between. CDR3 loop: CASSQDPPMNTEAFF. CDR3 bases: TGTGCCAGCAGCCAAGATCCGCCTATGAACACTGAAGCTTTCTTT.

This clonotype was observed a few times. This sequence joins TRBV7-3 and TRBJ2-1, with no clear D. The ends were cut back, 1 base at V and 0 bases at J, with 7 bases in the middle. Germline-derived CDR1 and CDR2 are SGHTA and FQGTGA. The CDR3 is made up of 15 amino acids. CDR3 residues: CASSLSADSYNEQFF. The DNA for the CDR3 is TGTGCCAGCAGCTTAAGCGCCGACTCCTACAATGAGCAGTTCTTC.

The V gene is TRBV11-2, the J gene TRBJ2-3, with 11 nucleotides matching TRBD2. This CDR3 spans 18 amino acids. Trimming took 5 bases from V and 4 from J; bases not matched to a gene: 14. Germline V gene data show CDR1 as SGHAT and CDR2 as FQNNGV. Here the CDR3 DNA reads TGTGCCAGCAGCACCCTAGCGGGAGGCGGTTTTTCCCCAGATACGCAGTATTTT. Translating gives CASSTLAGGGFSPDTQYF.

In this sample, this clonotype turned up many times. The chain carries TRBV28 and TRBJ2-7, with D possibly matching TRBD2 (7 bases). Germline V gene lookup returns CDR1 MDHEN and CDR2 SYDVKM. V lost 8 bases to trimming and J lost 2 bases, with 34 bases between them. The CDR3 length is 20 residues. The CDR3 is CASLRGGSSGGKTSPYEQYF. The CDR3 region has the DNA TGTGCCAGCTTAAGGGGGGGGTCTAGCGGAGGCAAAACCTCACCCTACGAGCAGTACTTC.

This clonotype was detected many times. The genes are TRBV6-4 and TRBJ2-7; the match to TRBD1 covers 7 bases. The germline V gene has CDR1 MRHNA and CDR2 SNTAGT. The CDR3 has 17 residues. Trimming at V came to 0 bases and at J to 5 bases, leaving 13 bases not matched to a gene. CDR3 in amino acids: CASSDSIRQGQRHEQYF. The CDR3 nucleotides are TGTGCCAGCAGTGACTCCATCCGACAGGGTCAGAGGCACGAGCAGTACTTC.

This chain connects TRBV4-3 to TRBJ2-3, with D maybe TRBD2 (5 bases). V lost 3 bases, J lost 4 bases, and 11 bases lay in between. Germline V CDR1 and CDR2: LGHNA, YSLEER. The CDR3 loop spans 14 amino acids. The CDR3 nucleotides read TGCGCCAGCAGCCAGTTGAGGGCGGCAGATACGCAGTATTTT. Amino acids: CASSQLRAADTQYF.

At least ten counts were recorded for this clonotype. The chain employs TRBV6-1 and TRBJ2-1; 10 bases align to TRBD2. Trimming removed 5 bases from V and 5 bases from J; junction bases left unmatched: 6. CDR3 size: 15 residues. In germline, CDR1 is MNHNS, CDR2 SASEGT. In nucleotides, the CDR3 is TGTGCCAGCAGTCATCTAGCGGGAGTGAACAATGAGCAGTTCTTC. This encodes CASSHLAGVNNEQFF.

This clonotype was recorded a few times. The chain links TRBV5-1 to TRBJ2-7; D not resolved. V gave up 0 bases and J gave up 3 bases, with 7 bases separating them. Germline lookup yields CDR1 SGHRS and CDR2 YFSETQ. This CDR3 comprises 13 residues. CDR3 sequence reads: CASSLAISYEQYF. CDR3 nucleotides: TGCGCCAGCAGCTTGGCCATCAGCTACGAGCAGTACTTC.

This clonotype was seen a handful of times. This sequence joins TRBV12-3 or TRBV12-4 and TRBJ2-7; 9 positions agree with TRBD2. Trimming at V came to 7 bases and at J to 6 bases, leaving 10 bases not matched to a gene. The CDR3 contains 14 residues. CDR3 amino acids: CASIPSGLAPEQYF. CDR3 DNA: TGTGCCAGCATACCCTCCGGACTAGCGCCCGAGCAGTACTTC.

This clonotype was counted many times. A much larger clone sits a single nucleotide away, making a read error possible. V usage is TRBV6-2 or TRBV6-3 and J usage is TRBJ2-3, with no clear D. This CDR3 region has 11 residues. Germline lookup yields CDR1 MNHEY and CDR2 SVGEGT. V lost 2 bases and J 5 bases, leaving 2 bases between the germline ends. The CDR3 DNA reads TGTGCCAGCAGTTACAGAGATACGCAGTATTTT. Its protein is CASSYRDTQYF.

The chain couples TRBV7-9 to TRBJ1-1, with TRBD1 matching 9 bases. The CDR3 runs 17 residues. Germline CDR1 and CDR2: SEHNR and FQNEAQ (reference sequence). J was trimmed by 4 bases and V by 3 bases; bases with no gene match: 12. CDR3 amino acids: CASSFGQGPMRGTEAFF. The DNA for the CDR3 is TGTGCCAGCAGCTTCGGACAGGGGCCAATGCGGGGCACTGAAGCTTTCTTT.

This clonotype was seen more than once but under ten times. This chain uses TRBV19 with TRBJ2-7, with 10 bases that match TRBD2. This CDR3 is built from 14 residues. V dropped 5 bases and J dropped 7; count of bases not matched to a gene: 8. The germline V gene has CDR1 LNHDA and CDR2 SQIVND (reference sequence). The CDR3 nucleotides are TGTGCCAGTAGTTTCACCGGGACTAGCGCGGAGCAGTACTTC. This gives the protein CASSFTGTSAEQYF.

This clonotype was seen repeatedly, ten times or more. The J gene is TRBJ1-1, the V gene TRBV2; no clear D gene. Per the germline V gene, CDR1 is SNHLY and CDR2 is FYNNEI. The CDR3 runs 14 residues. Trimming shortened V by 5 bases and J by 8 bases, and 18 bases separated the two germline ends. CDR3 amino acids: CASSIGKGALEAFF. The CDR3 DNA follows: TGTGCCAGCAGTATCGGAAAGGGAGCCCTCGAAGCTTTCTTT.

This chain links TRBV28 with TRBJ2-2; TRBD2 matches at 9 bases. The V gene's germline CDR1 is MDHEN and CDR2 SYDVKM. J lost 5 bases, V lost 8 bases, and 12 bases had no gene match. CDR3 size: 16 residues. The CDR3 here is CASFPAGGARTGELFF. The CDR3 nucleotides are TGTGCCAGCTTCCCGGCGGGAGGGGCGCGGACCGGGGAGCTGTTTTTT.

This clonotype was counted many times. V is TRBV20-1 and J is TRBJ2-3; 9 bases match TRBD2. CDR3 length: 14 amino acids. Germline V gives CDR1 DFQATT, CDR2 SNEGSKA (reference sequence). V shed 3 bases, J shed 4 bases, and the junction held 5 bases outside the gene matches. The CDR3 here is CSASLAGIADTQYF. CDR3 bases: TGCAGTGCTAGTCTAGCGGGAATCGCAGATACGCAGTATTTT.

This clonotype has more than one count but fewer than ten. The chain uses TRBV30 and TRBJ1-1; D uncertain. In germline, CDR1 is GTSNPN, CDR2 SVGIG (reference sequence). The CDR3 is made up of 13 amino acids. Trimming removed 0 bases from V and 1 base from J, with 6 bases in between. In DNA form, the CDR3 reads TGTGCCTGGAGTGTGAACCAGAACACTGAAGCTTTCTTT. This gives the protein CAWSVNQNTEAFF. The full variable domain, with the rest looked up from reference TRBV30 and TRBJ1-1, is SQTIHQWPATLVQPVGSPLSLECTVEGTSNPNLYWYRQAAGRGLQLLFYSVGIGQISSEVPQNLSASRPQDRQFILSSKKLLLSDSGFYLCAWSVNQNTEAFFGQGTRLTVV.

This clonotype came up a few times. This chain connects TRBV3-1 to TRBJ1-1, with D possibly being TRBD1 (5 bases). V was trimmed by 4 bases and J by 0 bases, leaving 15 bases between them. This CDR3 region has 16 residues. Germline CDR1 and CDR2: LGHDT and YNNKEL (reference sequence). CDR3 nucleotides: TGTGCCAGCAGCCCTGGACATAGCTTCATGAACACTGAAGCTTTCTTT. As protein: CASSPGHSFMNTEAFF.

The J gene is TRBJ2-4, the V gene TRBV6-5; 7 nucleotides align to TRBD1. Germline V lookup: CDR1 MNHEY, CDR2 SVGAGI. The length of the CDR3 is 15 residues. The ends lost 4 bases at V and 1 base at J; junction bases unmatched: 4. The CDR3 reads CASSSSTGAKNIQYF. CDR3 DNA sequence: TGTGCCAGCAGTTCCTCGACAGGGGCCAAAAACATTCAGTACTTC.

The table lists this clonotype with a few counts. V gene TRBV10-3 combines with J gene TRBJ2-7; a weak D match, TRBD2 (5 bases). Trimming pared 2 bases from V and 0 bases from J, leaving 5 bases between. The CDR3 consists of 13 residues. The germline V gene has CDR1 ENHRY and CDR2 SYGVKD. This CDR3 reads CAISETSSYEQYF. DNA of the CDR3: TGTGCCATCAGTGAGACTAGCTCCTACGAGCAGTACTTC.

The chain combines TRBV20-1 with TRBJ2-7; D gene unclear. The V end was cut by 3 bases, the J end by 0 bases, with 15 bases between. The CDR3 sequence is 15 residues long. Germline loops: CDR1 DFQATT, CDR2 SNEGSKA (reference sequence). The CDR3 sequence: CSASPRLPISYEQYF. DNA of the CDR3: TGCAGTGCTAGCCCCCGCCTACCGATCTCCTACGAGCAGTACTTC.

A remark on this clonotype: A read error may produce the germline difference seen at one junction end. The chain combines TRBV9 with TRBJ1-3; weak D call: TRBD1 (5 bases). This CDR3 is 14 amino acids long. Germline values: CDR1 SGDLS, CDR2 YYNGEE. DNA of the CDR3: TGTGCCGGCAGCGTAGGGGAAACTGGAAACACCATATATTTT. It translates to CAGSVGETGNTIYF. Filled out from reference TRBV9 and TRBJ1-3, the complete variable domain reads DSGVTQTPKHLITATGQRVTLRCSPRSGDLSVYWYQQSLDQGLQFLIQYYNGEERAKGNILERFSAQQFPDLHSELNLSSLELGDSALYFCAGSVGETGNTIYFGEGSWLTVV.

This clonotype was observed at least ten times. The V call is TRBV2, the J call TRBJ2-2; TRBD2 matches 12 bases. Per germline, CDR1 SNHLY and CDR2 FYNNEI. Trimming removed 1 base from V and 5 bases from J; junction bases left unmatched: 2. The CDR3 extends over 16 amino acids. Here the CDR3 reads CASSEGGLAGTGELFF. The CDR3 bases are TGTGCCAGCAGTGAAGGGGGACTAGCGGGTACCGGGGAGCTGTTTTTT. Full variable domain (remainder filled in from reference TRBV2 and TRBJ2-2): EPEVTQTPSHQVTQMGQEVILRCVPISNHLYFYWYRQILGQKVEFLVSFYNNEISEKSEIFDDQFSVERPDGSNFTLKIRSTKLEDSAMYFCASSEGGLAGTGELFFGEGSRLTVL.